A single sample is the source of the 32 T cell receptor beta chains below, sequenced in a study of cytomegalovirus exposure and HLA in healthy donors. PCR employed 60 Vbeta and 13 Jbeta primers. Sequencing used immunoSEQ multiplex PCR; TCRdb keeps in-frame clones, though not all of them. The sample consists of some 50,000 clones, 72% of them appearing once. Specimen: PBMCs. These TCRs come from a woman between 45 and 60 years old in good health and CMV-seropositive.

The rearrangement joins TRBV4-2 to TRBJ1-1; unclear D gene. V dropped 1 base and J dropped 4 bases, with 13 bases sitting between them. Per the germline V gene, CDR1 is LGHNA and CDR2 is YNFKEQ. This CDR3 is 15 amino acids long. The CDR3 DNA follows: TGTGCCAGCAGCCAAGGGTGGCGGGAGAGCACTGAAGCTTTCTTT. It yields the protein CASSQGWRESTEAFF.

This clone was counted a single time. DNA for the CDR3: TGTGCCAGCAGCGGACTGGACAGGGAGAATTCACCCCTCCACTTT. Protein sequence: CASSGLDRENSPLHF. The chain uses TRBV5-6 and TRBJ1-6; 8 bases fit TRBD1. CDR1 is SGHDT, CDR2 YYEEEE, per germline. The CDR3 covers 15 residues. V lost 4 bases, J lost 7 bases, and 7 bases stayed unmatched.

The V gene is TRBV18, the J gene TRBJ1-1; D unresolved. CDR3 length equals 13 residues. With 4 bases removed from V and 4 bases from J, the gap between germline ends came to 10 bases. Germline V gene lookup returns CDR1 KGHSH and CDR2 LQKENI. CDR3 bases: TGTGCCAGCTCACAAGGGAGCAGCACTGAAGCTTTCTTT. Protein product: CASSQGSSTEAFF.

This chain links TRBV11-2 with TRBJ2-4; 9 nucleotides agree with TRBD1. J lost 9 bases, V lost 2 bases, and 8 bases had no gene match. In germline, CDR1 is SGHAT, CDR2 FQNNGV. This CDR3 contains 15 residues. The CDR3: CASSLYGTGLGIQYF. CDR3 sequence (DNA): TGTGCCAGCAGCTTATACGGGACAGGGCTCGGCATTCAGTACTTC.

With regard to this clone: The junction does not match germline at one end; this may be a read error. This chain joins TRBV7-9 and TRBJ1-2, with TRBD1 matching over 7 bases. This CDR3 spans 12 amino acids. Germline V gene lookup returns CDR1 SEHNR and CDR2 FQNEAQ (reference sequence). The CDR3, as DNA: TGTTCCAGCACCGACAGGGACTCTGGCTACACCTTC. This encodes CSSTDRDSGYTF.

V is TRBV7-6 and J is TRBJ2-3; the match to TRBD1 covers 8 bases. This CDR3 contains 17 residues. The V gene end was trimmed by 2 bases and the J gene end by 2 bases; junction bases not matched to a gene: 9. Germline V CDR1 and CDR2: SGHVS, FNYEAQ. Written as DNA, the CDR3 is TGTGCCAGCAGCTTACGACGAGACAGGGGCCTCACAGATACGCAGTATTTT. This gives the protein CASSLRRDRGLTDTQYF.

V usage is TRBV19 and J usage is TRBJ2-2; no clear D gene. The CDR3 loop spans 12 amino acids. Looked up from germline, CDR1 is LNHDA and CDR2 is SQIVND (reference sequence). Trimming took 6 bases from V and 7 from J, leaving 9 bases between them. CDR3 sequence (DNA): TGTGCCAGTAGCCTCACAGACGGGGAGCTGTTTTTT. The encoded protein is CASSLTDGELFF.

The chain has TRBV5-1 and TRBJ2-7; D is undetermined. The CDR3 has 12 amino acids. Germline-derived CDR1 and CDR2 are SGHRS and YFSETQ. V was trimmed by 2 bases and J by 7 bases, leaving 10 bases between them. DNA for the CDR3: TGCGCCAGCAGCTTTTCCCCCAGAGAGCAGTACTTC. Translating gives CASSFSPREQYF.

This clone was seen many times. The J gene is TRBJ2-7, the V gene TRBV4-3; TRBD1 matches 8 bases. After removal of 1 base from V and 5 bases from J, the junction contained 7 bases not matched to a gene. The V gene's germline CDR1 is LGHNA and CDR2 YSLEER. CDR3 length: 15 amino acids. Here the CDR3 reads CASSQVAGGTDEQYF. The CDR3 coding sequence is TGCGCCAGCAGCCAAGTCGCAGGGGGCACCGACGAGCAGTACTTC.

This rearrangement joins TRBV7-2 to TRBJ1-4; TRBD1 agrees at 7 bases. Per the germline V gene, CDR1 is SGHTA and CDR2 is FQGNSA. V was pared by 5 bases and J by 5 bases, with 17 bases of the junction left unmatched. The CDR3 spans 18 residues. Written as DNA, the CDR3 is TGTGCCAGCAGCCCGGGACAGTCGAAGGTTTTTTCCAATGAAAAACTGTTTTTT. It encodes CASSPGQSKVFSNEKLFF.

V usage is TRBV19 and J usage is TRBJ1-2; unclear D gene. The CDR3 loop spans 14 amino acids. The germline V and J ends were trimmed by 3 bases and 4 bases, with 12 bases remaining between them. Germline CDR1 and CDR2: LNHDA and SQIVND (reference sequence). CDR3 sequence: CASSMVTAAYGYTF. The CDR3 nucleotides read TGTGCCAGTAGTATGGTTACAGCTGCCTATGGCTACACCTTC.

The rearrangement uses TRBV10-3 and TRBJ2-5; the D gene is possibly TRBD2 (5 bases). Germline CDR1 ENHRY, CDR2 SYGVKD. This CDR3 has 13 residues. V was clipped by 4 bases and J by 3 bases, with 9 bases between them. CDR3 DNA: TGTGCCATCAGTGGAGGACTCGAAGAGACCCAGTACTTC. It encodes CAISGGLEETQYF.

The chain recombines TRBV5-5 with TRBJ2-5, with D possibly TRBD2 on 7 matching bases. The V gene lost 0 bases and the J gene lost 6 bases, with 12 bases spanning the gap. The CDR3 has 14 amino acids. Germline V CDR1 and CDR2: SGHKS, YYEKEE (reference sequence). The CDR3 here is CASSLDGGRQTQYF. The CDR3 region has the DNA TGTGCCAGCAGCTTGGACGGGGGGCGGCAGACCCAGTACTTC.

The CDR3 sequence is CASSLTSGTGEYGYTF. CDR3 nucleotides: TGTGCCAGCAGCTTAACCTCCGGGACAGGGGAATATGGCTACACCTTC. The chain uses TRBV7-9 and TRBJ1-2; 10 bases line up with TRBD1. V lost 2 bases, J lost 5 bases, and 8 bases stayed unmatched. The CDR3 length is 16 residues. Germline V CDR1 and CDR2: SEHNR, FQNEAQ (reference sequence).

This rearrangement joins TRBV5-1 to TRBJ2-2; 9 nucleotides agree with TRBD2. The CDR3 extends over 14 amino acids. Unmatched junction bases numbered 7, after V lost 7 bases and J lost 6 bases. In germline, CDR1 is SGHRS, CDR2 YFSETQ. CDR3 protein: CASRTGLAPGELFF. The CDR3 nucleotides are TGCGCCAGCCGGACGGGACTAGCCCCCGGGGAGCTGTTTTTT.

This sequence joins TRBV19 and TRBJ2-1; D is possibly TRBD2 (6 bases). V lost 6 bases and J lost 0, with 15 bases in between. Germline V gives CDR1 LNHDA, CDR2 SQIVND (reference sequence). The CDR3 covers 16 residues. In nucleotides, the CDR3 is TGTGCCAGTAGCCCCGCCCGGGGGAGCTCCTACAATGAGCAGTTCTTC. Its protein is CASSPARGSSYNEQFF.

With regard to this clone: The junction differs from germline at one of its ends, possibly a read error. The chain employs TRBV27 and TRBJ1-5; 9 nucleotides line up with TRBD1. The germline gives CDR1 MNHEY, CDR2 SMNVEV (reference sequence). The CDR3 is made up of 15 amino acids. CDR3 residues: CASSLSGTGTQPQHF. CDR3 DNA sequence: TGTGCCAGCAGTCTATCCGGGACAGGGACTCAGCCCCAGCATTTT.

The rearrangement joins TRBV5-1 to TRBJ1-4; no clear D gene. The V end was cut by 4 bases, the J end by 0 bases, with 10 bases between. CDR1 is SGHRS, CDR2 YFSETQ, per germline. The CDR3 has 15 residues. The DNA of the CDR3 is TGCGCCAGCAGCCGCGAGGCGTCAACTAATGAAAAACTGTTTTTT. This encodes CASSREASTNEKLFF.

The chain recombines TRBV29-1 with TRBJ2-5, with 12 bases that match TRBD2. The CDR3 has 13 amino acids. V was clipped by 7 bases and J by 11 bases; unmatched bases: 11. The germline V gene encodes CDR1 SQVTM and CDR2 ANQGSEA. The CDR3 sequence is CSAPSGRAGEQYF. The CDR3 coding sequence is TGCAGCGCTCCTAGCGGGAGGGCCGGAGAGCAGTACTTC. Full variable domain (rest looked up from reference TRBV29-1 and TRBJ2-5): SAVISQKPSRDICQRGTSLTIQCQVDSQVTMMFWYRQQPGQSLTLIATANQGSEATYESGFVIDKFPISRPNLTFSTLTVSNMSPEDSSIYLCSAPSGRAGEQYFGPGTRLLVL.

The genes are TRBV19 and TRBJ2-2; TRBD1 aligns across 7 bases. Germline V gene lookup returns CDR1 LNHDA and CDR2 SQIVND (reference sequence). With V trimmed by 8 bases and J by 6 bases, 15 bases remained unmatched. This CDR3 is built from 16 residues. This CDR3 is CASRPQGTVRAGELFF. The CDR3, as DNA: TGTGCCAGTCGGCCCCAAGGGACAGTCCGTGCCGGGGAGCTGTTTTTT.

The chain links TRBV11-2 to TRBJ2-5; 8 positions agree with TRBD2. This CDR3 has 14 amino acids. CDR1 is SGHAT and CDR2 is FQNNGV in the germline V gene. Trimming cost V 1 base and J 3 bases; bases outside gene matches: 1. CDR3 DNA: TGTGCCAGCAGCTTAGCGGGGGGGAAAGAGACCCAGTACTTC. It translates to CASSLAGGKETQYF. The full variable domain, rest sourced from reference TRBV11-2 and TRBJ2-5, is EAGVAQSPRYKIIEKRQSVAFWCNPISGHATLYWYQQILGQGPKLLIQFQNNGVVDDSQLPKDRFSAERLKGVDSTLKIQPAKLEDSAVYLCASSLAGGKETQYFGPGTRLLVL.

The chain is built from TRBV7-3 and TRBJ2-5; 8 positions agree with TRBD2. Germline assignment: CDR1 SGHTA and CDR2 FQGTGA. The ends lost 3 bases at V and 2 bases at J; junction bases unmatched: 2. This CDR3 is built from 14 residues. CDR3 nucleotide sequence: TGTGCCAGCAGCTTGGCGGGGGGACAAGAGACCCAGTACTTC. Amino acids: CASSLAGGQETQYF.

The J gene is TRBJ1-5, the V gene TRBV7-9, with TRBD1 identical over 7 bases. The germline V gene has CDR1 SEHNR and CDR2 FQNEAQ (reference sequence). CDR3 length equals 14 residues. V was clipped by 5 bases and J by 2 bases; unmatched bases: 3. The DNA of the CDR3 is TGTGCCAGCAGCCCCGGGACAGGCAATCAGCCCCAGCATTTT. Its protein is CASSPGTGNQPQHF.

V and J are TRBV7-3 and TRBJ2-1; D may be TRBD1 (5 bases). This CDR3 is built from 15 residues. Germline lookup yields CDR1 SGHTA and CDR2 FQGTGA. V shed 3 bases and J shed 9 bases, with 18 bases lying between them. The CDR3: CASSFFQGPLGEQFF. The CDR3 DNA follows: TGTGCCAGCAGCTTTTTCCAGGGCCCGCTCGGTGAGCAGTTCTTC.

This clone occurred a few times. This chain links TRBV19 with TRBJ1-1; unclear D gene. V gave up 5 bases and J gave up 0 bases, with 7 bases separating them. This CDR3 is built from 13 residues. Germline loops: CDR1 LNHDA, CDR2 SQIVND (reference sequence). The CDR3 here is CASSPTVNTEAFF. In nucleotides, the CDR3 is TGTGCCAGTAGTCCCACAGTGAACACTGAAGCTTTCTTT.

This clone appeared a single time. The rearrangement joins TRBV5-4 to TRBJ1-1; D uncertain. The CDR3 length is 14 residues. Germline-derived CDR1 and CDR2 are SGHNT and YYREEE (reference sequence). V dropped 5 bases and J dropped 6 bases, with 17 bases sitting between them. The CDR3 is CASRPRKPGSEAFF. DNA of the CDR3: TGTGCCAGCAGACCCCGGAAACCGGGTTCTGAAGCTTTCTTT.

J is TRBJ1-2 and V is TRBV4-2, with D maybe TRBD1 (5 bases). V lost 2 bases, J lost 4 bases, and 11 bases lay in between. Germline lookup yields CDR1 LGHNA and CDR2 YNFKEQ. The CDR3 has 14 residues. The CDR3 region is CASSQYSDTYGYTF. The CDR3 DNA sequence: TGTGCCAGCAGCCAATACTCGGACACCTATGGCTACACCTTC.

The sample holds a few counts of this clone. This sequence joins TRBV7-6 and TRBJ2-3; 7 bases line up with TRBD1. Per germline, CDR1 SGHVS and CDR2 FNYEAQ. The CDR3 totals 15 residues. Trimming removed 5 bases from V and 0 bases from J; junction bases left unmatched: 5. CDR3 nucleotides: TGTGCCAGCAGCCGTCGGACAGGTAGCACAGATACGCAGTATTTT. Residues: CASSRRTGSTDTQYF.

The chain combines TRBV5-1 with TRBJ2-7; perhaps TRBD2 as D (6 bases). Trimming left V 5 bases short and J 0 bases short, with 18 bases between. Germline V gene sequence: CDR1 SGHRS, CDR2 YFSETQ. The CDR3 covers 16 residues. CDR3 nucleotide sequence: TGCGCCAGCAGTTCGGGGCGGGGAAGTGGCTCCTACGAGCAGTACTTC. Translated, it gives CASSSGRGSGSYEQYF. Combining the CDR3 with reference TRBV5-1 and TRBJ2-7 gives the whole variable domain KAGVTQTPRYLIKTRGQQVTLSCSPISGHRSVSWYQQTPGQGLQFLFEYFSETQRNKGNFPGRFSGRQFSNSRSEMNVSTLELGDSALYLCASSSGRGSGSYEQYFGPGTRLTVT.

The chain combines TRBV5-8 with TRBJ2-1; TRBD1 matches 10 bases. V dropped 6 bases and J dropped 8; count of bases not matched to a gene: 23. Germline CDR1 SGHTS, CDR2 YDEGEE. The CDR3 has 19 residues. CDR3 in amino acids: CASNPGQGLRTTQYDEQFF. The CDR3 nucleotides are TGTGCCAGCAATCCGGGACAGGGGCTCCGAACAACACAATACGATGAGCAGTTCTTC. The whole variable domain, remainder taken from reference TRBV5-8 and TRBJ2-1, is EAGVTQSPTHLIKTRGQQATLRCSPISGHTSVYWYQQALGLGLQFLLWYDEGEERNRGNFPPRFSGRQFPNYSSELNVNALELEDSALYLCASNPGQGLRTTQYDEQFFGPGTRLTVL.

This clone was observed a handful of times. The chain joins TRBV27 to TRBJ2-3; tentative D call: TRBD2 (6 bases). The CDR3 is made up of 13 amino acids. The V end was cut by 10 bases, the J end by 2 bases, with 13 bases between. Germline V gene lookup returns CDR1 MNHEY and CDR2 SMNVEV (reference sequence). CDR3 sequence (DNA): TGTGCCATTCGGGACTTTTTCACAGATACGCAGTATTTT. It is translated as CAIRDFFTDTQYF.

CDR3 sequence (DNA): TGCAGCGTTTTAGTACAGGGCTTGAACACTGAAGCTTTCTTT. It yields the protein CSVLVQGLNTEAFF. The V call is TRBV29-1, the J call TRBJ1-1, with D possibly being TRBD1 (6 bases). Germline V gives CDR1 SQVTM, CDR2 ANQGSEA. This CDR3 has 14 amino acids. The V and J ends lost 5 bases and 0 bases respectively, with 13 bases between them. Together with reference TRBV29-1 and TRBJ1-1, the CDR3 gives the full variable domain: SAVISQKPSRDICQRGTSLTIQCQVDSQVTMMFWYRQQPGQSLTLIATANQGSEATYESGFVIDKFPISRPNLTFSTLTVSNMSPEDSSIYLCSVLVQGLNTEAFFGQGTRLTVV.